This T cell receptor (beta chain) came from a study of T cells in Graves' hyperthyroidism and ophthalmopathy. The source material, RNA transcripts, was used to amplify TCR beta CDR3 regions. HTBI primers drove first-round RT-PCR of the TCR CDR3. TCRdb called the multiplex PCR reads again in MiXCR, with one record for every CDR3 protein. Here the sample spans around 290,000 distinct CDR3 sequences, around 15% being singletons. At least ten counts were recorded for this clonotype. CDR1 and CDR2 (germline): LGHNA, YSLEER. The CDR3 extends over 15 amino acids. The ends were cut back, 3 bases at V and 5 bases at J, with 15 bases in the middle. Ophthalmopathy patients had Clinical Activity Score at least 3, NOSPECS grade at least 4, duration under 3 months. Uncontrolled infections, other autoimmune diseases, pregnancy or lactation led to exclusion of patients. This sample holds PBMCs from 10 ml fresh peripheral blood.

The chain carries TRBV4-3 and TRBJ2-3; the D gene could be TRBD1 or TRBD2 (5 bases each). The receptor was derived from an older woman with Graves' ophthalmopathy. Sequenced sample: blood. Here the CDR3 DNA reads TGCGCCAGCAGCCAGTTCGGGACGTTGGAAGATACGCAGTATTTT. Its protein product is CASSQFGTLEDTQYF.